A selection of T cell receptor beta chains follows, all from one sample in a study of post-analysis software for immune sequencing data. Each CDR3 protein is one row after TCRdb ran MiXCR on the PCR reads. The sample yields fewer than 550,000 distinct CDR3 sequences, roughly 34% seen once. The sample taken for sequencing was blood. The origin of the receptors is a girl aged 2-17 years with multiple sclerosis. Each CDR3 is given with its conserved first and last residue. A D gene is named only where the DNA matches it firmly. Clone size, where shown, is once, few, many, or a class for clones that have expanded.

CDR3 length | J gene | clone size | V gene | D gene | CDR3 protein | CDR3 DNA
17 | TRBJ2-7 | NA | TRBV6-5 | NA | CASSYPSQGSVHHEQYF | TGTGCCAGCAGTTACCCCTCCCAGGGTAGCGTCCACCACGAGCAGTACTTC
13 | TRBJ1-5 | few | TRBV6-1 | NA | CASRWAGNQPQHF | TGTGCCAGCAGGTGGGCAGGCAATCAGCCCCAGCATTTT
17 | TRBJ2-7 | NA | TRBV5-1 | TRBD2 | CASSATSGGLFSYEQYF | TGCGCCAGCAGCGCTACTAGCGGGGGCCTTTTCTCCTACGAGCAGTACTTC
15 | TRBJ2-7 | NA | TRBV29-1 | TRBD2 | CSEKLLAGGPYEQYF | TGCAGCGAAAAGCTACTAGCGGGGGGCCCCTACGAGCAGTACTTC
13 | TRBJ2-1 | many | TRBV29-1 | TRBD2 | CSVLAGGYNEQFF | TGCAGCGTCCTAGCGGGGGGCTACAATGAGCAGTTCTTC
15 | TRBJ2-5 | NA | TRBV20-1 | TRBD2 | CSARLAGGPGEAQYF | TGCAGTGCTAGGCTAGCGGGGGGGCCGGGTGAGGCCCAGTACTTC
10 | TRBJ2-1 | NA | TRBV20-1 | NA | CSYGVNEQFF | TGCAGTTACGGCGTCAATGAGCAGTTCTTC
15 | TRBJ1-1 | once | TRBV7-9 | TRBD1 | CASTVGDRENTEAFF | TGTGCCAGCACCGTAGGGGACAGGGAGAACACTGAAGCTTTCTTT
16 | TRBJ2-3 | few | TRBV7-2 | TRBD2 | CASSRGLAWGTDTQYF | TGTGCCAGCAGCCGTGGACTAGCGTGGGGCACAGATACGCAGTATTTT
17 | TRBJ2-7 | NA | TRBV5-1 | NA | CASSSVLSPHNRYEQYF | TGCGCCAGCAGCTCGGTTTTGTCGCCGCACAATCGCTACGAGCAGTACTTC
14 | TRBJ1-5 | NA | TRBV12-3/TRBV12-4 | NA | CASSFGVHNQPQHF | TGTGCCAGCAGTTTCGGGGTCCACAATCAGCCCCAGCATTTT
15 | TRBJ1-5 | few | TRBV20-1 | TRBD1 | CSARTGYEGNQPQHF | TGCAGTGCCAGGACAGGGTATGAGGGCAATCAGCCCCAGCATTTT
12 | TRBJ2-3 | NA | TRBV2 | NA | CASRYPRQTQYF | TGTGCCAGCAGATATCCGCGTCAAACGCAGTATTTT